The clone carrying this T cell receptor (beta chain) was picked up many times. Unique molecular identifiers were built into the TCRbeta library. TCRdb redid the calling of the PCR reads with MiXCR, one entry per CDR3 protein. The data hold 550,000 to 600,000 distinct CDR3 sequences, with 20% to 25% observed a single time. The V end lost 5 bases, the J end lost 5 bases, and 14 bases lay between the germline ends. There are 13 residues in the CDR3. CDR1 and CDR2 from the germline V gene are SQVTM and ANQGSEA. These data are taken from a study of T-cell reconstitution after alpha-beta-depleted transplantation in children.

The starting material was PBMCs, mostly from graft donor cells, obtained 360 days after TCRalphabeta/CD19-depleted stem cell transplant. This TCR was recovered from a boy under two years old who had a stem cell transplant for acute myeloid leukemia, so the T cells may come from the graft donor. The chain couples TRBV29-1 to TRBJ2-3, with D perhaps given as TRBD1 or TRBD2 (7 bases each). DNA of the CDR3: TGCAGCGTTCGGACAGGACTAGGAGATACGCAGTATTTT. Translation gives CSVRTGLGDTQYF.